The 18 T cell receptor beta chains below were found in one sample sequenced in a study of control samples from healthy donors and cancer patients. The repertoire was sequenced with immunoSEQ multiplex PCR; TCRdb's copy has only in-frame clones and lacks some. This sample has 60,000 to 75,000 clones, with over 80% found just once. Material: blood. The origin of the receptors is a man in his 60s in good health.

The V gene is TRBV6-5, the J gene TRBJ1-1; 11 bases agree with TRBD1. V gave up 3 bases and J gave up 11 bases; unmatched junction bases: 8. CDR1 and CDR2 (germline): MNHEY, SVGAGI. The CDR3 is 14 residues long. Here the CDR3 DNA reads TGTGCCAGCAGTTATACAGGACAGGGGGCATGGGCTTTCTTT. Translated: CASSYTGQGAWAFF.

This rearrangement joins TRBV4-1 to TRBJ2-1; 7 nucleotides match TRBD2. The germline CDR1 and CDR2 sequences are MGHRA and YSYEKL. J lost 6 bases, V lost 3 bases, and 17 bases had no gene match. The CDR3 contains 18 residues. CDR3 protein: CASSQGPGLREFGNEQFF. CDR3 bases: TGCGCCAGCAGCCAGGGCCCAGGTTTGCGGGAGTTCGGCAATGAGCAGTTCTTC.

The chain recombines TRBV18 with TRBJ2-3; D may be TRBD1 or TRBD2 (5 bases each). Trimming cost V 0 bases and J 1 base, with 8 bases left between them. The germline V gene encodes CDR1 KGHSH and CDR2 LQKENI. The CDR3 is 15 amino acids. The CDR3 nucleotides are TGTGCCAGCTCACCACCCGGGGCTCGCACAGATACGCAGTATTTT. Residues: CASSPPGARTDTQYF.

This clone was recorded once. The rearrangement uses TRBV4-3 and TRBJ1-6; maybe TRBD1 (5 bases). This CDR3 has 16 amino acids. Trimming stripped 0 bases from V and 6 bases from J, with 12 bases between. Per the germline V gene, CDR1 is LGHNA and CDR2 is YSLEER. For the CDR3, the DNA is TGCGCCAGCAGCCAAGATCGAACAGGACTTAATTCACCCCTCCACTTT. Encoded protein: CASSQDRTGLNSPLHF.

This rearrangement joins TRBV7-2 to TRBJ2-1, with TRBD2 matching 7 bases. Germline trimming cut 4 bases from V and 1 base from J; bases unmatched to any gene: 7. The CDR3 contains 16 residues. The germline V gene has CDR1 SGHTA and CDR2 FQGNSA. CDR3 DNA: TGTGCCAGCAGCTCGCAGCGGGATCTATCCTACAATGAGCAGTTCTTC. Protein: CASSSQRDLSYNEQFF.

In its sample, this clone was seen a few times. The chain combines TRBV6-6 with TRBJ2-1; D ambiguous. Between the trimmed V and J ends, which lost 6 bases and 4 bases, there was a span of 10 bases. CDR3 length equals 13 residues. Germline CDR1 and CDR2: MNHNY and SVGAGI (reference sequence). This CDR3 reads CASRRTAYNEQFF. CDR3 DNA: TGTGCCAGCAGGAGAACAGCTTACAATGAGCAGTTCTTC.

The CDR3 spells CASSYRDFNTGELFF. The CDR3 DNA follows: TGTGCCAGCAGCTATCGGGACTTTAACACCGGGGAGCTGTTTTTT. The J gene is TRBJ2-2, the V gene TRBV21-1; TRBD2 was called by the table and not checked on the DNA. TRBV21-1 is tagged as a pseudogene. This CDR3 has 15 amino acids.

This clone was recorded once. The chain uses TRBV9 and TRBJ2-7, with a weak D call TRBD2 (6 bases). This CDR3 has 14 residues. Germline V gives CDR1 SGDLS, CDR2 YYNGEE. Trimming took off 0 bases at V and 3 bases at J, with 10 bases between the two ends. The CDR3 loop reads CASSVGLGYYEQYF. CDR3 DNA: TGTGCCAGCAGCGTAGGACTAGGGTACTACGAGCAGTACTTC.

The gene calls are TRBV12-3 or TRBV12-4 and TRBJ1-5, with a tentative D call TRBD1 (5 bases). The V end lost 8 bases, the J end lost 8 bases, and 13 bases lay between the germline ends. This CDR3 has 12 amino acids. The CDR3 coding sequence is TGTGCCAGCGGGCAGGGTACCGAGCCCCAGCATTTT. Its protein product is CASGQGTEPQHF.

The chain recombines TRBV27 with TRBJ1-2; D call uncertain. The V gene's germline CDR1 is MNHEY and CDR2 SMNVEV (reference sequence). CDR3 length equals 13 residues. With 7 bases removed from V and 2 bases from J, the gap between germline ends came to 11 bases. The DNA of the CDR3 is TGTGCCAGCACGGACCACCCAAACTATGGCTACACCTTC. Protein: CASTDHPNYGYTF.

The CDR3 reads CASSWTVTGELFF. The DNA for the CDR3 is TGTGCCAGCAGCTGGACAGTAACCGGGGAGCTGTTTTTT. The chain uses TRBV7-8 and TRBJ2-2; TRBD1 is a possible D gene (6 bases). V gave up 4 bases and J gave up 5 bases, with 8 bases separating them. Germline V gene data show CDR1 as SGHVS and CDR2 as FQNEAQ. The CDR3 runs 13 residues.

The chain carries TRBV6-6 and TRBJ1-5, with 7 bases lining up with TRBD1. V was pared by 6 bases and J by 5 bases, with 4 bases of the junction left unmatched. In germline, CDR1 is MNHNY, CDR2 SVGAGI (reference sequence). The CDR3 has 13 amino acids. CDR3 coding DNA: TGTGCCAGCAGGACAGGGTCCGATCAGCCCCAGCATTTT. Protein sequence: CASRTGSDQPQHF.

The CDR3 nucleotides are TGTGCCAGCAGTTTGGTGGGGTATGAAAAACTGTTTTTT. Amino acid sequence: CASSLVGYEKLFF. The rearrangement joins TRBV12-3 or TRBV12-4 to TRBJ1-4; D uncertain. The CDR3 is 13 amino acids. The ends were cut back, 3 bases at V and 6 bases at J, with 8 bases in the middle.

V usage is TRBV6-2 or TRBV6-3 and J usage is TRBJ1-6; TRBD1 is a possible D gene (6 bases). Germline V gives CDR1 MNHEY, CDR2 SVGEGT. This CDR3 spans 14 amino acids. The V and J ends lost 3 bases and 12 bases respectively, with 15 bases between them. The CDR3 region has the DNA TGTGCCAGCAGTTATTATCAGGGGCGAGAACCCCTCCACTTT. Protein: CASSYYQGREPLHF.

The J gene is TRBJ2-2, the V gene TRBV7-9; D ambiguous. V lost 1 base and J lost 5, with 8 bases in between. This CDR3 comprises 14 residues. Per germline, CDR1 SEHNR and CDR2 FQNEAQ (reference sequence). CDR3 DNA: TGTGCCAGCAGCTTAGTACTCAAAACCGGGGAGCTGTTTTTT. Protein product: CASSLVLKTGELFF.

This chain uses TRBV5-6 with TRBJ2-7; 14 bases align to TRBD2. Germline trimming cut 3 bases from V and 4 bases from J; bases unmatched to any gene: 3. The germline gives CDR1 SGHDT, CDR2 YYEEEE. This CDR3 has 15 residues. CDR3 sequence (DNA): TGTGCCAGCAGCTGGGGACTAGCGGGAGTGTACGAGCAGTACTTC. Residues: CASSWGLAGVYEQYF.

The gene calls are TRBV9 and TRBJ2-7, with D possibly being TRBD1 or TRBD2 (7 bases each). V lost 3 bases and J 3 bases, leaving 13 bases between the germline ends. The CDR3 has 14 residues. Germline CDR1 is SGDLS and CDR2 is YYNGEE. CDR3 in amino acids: CASSETGRDYEQYF. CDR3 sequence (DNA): TGTGCCAGCAGCGAGACAGGGAGGGACTACGAGCAGTACTTC. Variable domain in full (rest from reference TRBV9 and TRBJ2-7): DSGVTQTPKHLITATGQRVTLRCSPRSGDLSVYWYQQSLDQGLQFLIQYYNGEERAKGNILERFSAQQFPDLHSELNLSSLELGDSALYFCASSETGRDYEQYFGPGTRLTVT.

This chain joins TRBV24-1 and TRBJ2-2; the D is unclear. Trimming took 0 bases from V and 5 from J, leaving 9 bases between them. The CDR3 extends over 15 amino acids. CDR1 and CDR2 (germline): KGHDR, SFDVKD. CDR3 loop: CATSDLHPDTGELFF. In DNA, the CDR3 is TGTGCCACCAGTGATTTGCATCCAGATACCGGGGAGCTGTTTTTT.